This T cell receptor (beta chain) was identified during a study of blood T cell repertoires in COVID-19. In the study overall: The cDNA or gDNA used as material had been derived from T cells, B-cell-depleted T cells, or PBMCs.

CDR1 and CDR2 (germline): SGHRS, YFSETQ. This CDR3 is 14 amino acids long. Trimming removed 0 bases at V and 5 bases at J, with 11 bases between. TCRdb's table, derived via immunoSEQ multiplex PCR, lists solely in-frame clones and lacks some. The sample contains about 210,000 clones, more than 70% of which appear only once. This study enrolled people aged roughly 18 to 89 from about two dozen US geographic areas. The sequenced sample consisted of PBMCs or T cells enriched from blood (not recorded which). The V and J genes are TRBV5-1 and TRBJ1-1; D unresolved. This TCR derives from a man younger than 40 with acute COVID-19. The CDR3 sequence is CASSLELGGTEAFF. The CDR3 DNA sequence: TGCGCCAGCAGCTTGGAGCTGGGCGGGACTGAAGCTTTCTTT.